The 32 T cell receptor beta chains presented below share a single source sample, sequenced in a study of response to subunit inactivated influenza vaccine. TCRdb re-called the RT-PCR reads with MiXCR, one entry per CDR3 protein. Among 200,000 to 250,000 distinct CDR3 sequences listed, 12% were seen once. The sequencing used non-naive T cells sorted from PBMCs, collected approximately 15 days before vaccination. These receptors were collected from a man aged 50 to 60 who received an inactivated influenza vaccine.

The rearrangement uses TRBV30 and TRBJ1-1; the D gene is possibly TRBD1 (5 bases). V lost 3 bases and J lost 4, with 18 bases in between. This CDR3 spans 15 amino acids. Germline V gene lookup returns CDR1 GTSNPN and CDR2 SVGIG (reference sequence). The DNA of the CDR3 is TGTGCCTGGAGGGAACTCTCAGGGTGGGGCACTGAAGCTTTCTTT. Amino acid sequence: CAWRELSGWGTEAFF.

This clonotype was seen a few times. The V and J genes are TRBV5-1 and TRBJ2-7; 11 bases match TRBD2. CDR3 size: 16 residues. V shed 3 bases and J 2 bases; nucleotides not matched to a gene: 7. Germline V CDR1 and CDR2: SGHRS, YFSETQ. CDR3 in amino acids: CASSSTPSGGTYEQYF. CDR3 in DNA: TGCGCCAGCAGCTCCACCCCTAGCGGGGGGACCTACGAGCAGTACTTC.

The chain has TRBV7-9 and TRBJ2-3, with D perhaps being TRBD1 or TRBD2 (7 bases each). Trimming pared 2 bases from V and 2 bases from J, leaving 11 bases between. Germline V CDR1 and CDR2: SEHNR, FQNEAQ (reference sequence). The CDR3 sequence is 15 residues long. The DNA of the CDR3 is TGTGCCAGCAGCTTACAGGGGGGGGTCACAGATACGCAGTATTTT. It yields the protein CASSLQGGVTDTQYF.

The V and J genes are TRBV7-8 and TRBJ2-2; D remains unclear. Germline assignment: CDR1 SGHVS and CDR2 FQNEAQ. Trimming cost V 1 base and J 4 bases, with 10 bases left between them. CDR3 length: 15 amino acids. CDR3 coding DNA: TGTGCCAGCAGCTTAGATGACGGGCGCACCGGGGAGCTGTTTTTT. This codes for CASSLDDGRTGELFF.

This clonotype showed up many times. The gene calls are TRBV5-1 and TRBJ1-1; the match to TRBD1 covers 7 bases. Per germline, CDR1 SGHRS and CDR2 YFSETQ. The length of the CDR3 is 16 residues. Unmatched junction bases numbered 8, after V lost 0 bases and J lost 3 bases. CDR3 amino acids: CASSLGGGRGDTEAFF. CDR3 bases: TGCGCCAGCAGCTTGGGGGGCGGCAGGGGGGACACTGAAGCTTTCTTT.

This rearrangement joins TRBV6-1 to TRBJ2-2; 8 bases are shared with TRBD1. There are 16 residues in the CDR3. The V segment lost 6 bases and the J segment 2 bases; nucleotides outside the gene matches: 8. Germline V gene sequence: CDR1 MNHNS, CDR2 SASEGT. The CDR3 bases are TGTGCCAGCAGGGCACAGGGGGAATCTAACACCGGGGAGCTGTTTTTT. Translated, it gives CASRAQGESNTGELFF.

This clonotype was found a few times. This chain links TRBV4-3 with TRBJ2-1; 8 nucleotides agree with TRBD2. V lost 1 base to trimming and J lost 6 bases; unmatched junction nucleotides: 5. The CDR3 consists of 15 residues. The V gene's germline CDR1 is LGHNA and CDR2 YSLEER. DNA for the CDR3: TGCGCCAGCAGCCAAGGTCCGGCGGGGGGCAATGAGCAGTTCTTC. This translates into CASSQGPAGGNEQFF.

This clonotype was counted only a few times. The chain uses TRBV5-1 and TRBJ2-1; maybe TRBD1 (6 bases). The CDR3 is 15 amino acids. CDR1 and CDR2 from the germline V gene are SGHRS and YFSETQ. V shed 2 bases and J shed 0 bases, with 9 bases lying between them. The CDR3 loop is CASSFTGSSYNEQFF. The CDR3 nucleotides read TGCGCCAGCAGCTTTACAGGGAGCTCCTACAATGAGCAGTTCTTC.

This clonotype was counted at least ten times. J is TRBJ2-7 and V is TRBV4-2; D is undetermined. The germline V gene has CDR1 LGHNA and CDR2 YNFKEQ. The CDR3 has 18 residues. V lost 1 base, J lost 0 bases, and 19 bases lay in between. The DNA of the CDR3 is TGTGCCAGCAGCCAAGTTGGGATTTTGGATAGAAGCTCCTACGAGCAGTACTTC. Translating gives CASSQVGILDRSSYEQYF.

The V call is TRBV20-1, the J call TRBJ1-2; 9 bases map to TRBD1. Germline V gene data show CDR1 as DFQATT and CDR2 as SNEGSKA (reference sequence). This CDR3 has 14 amino acids. The junction had 5 bases not matched to a gene; V was cut back by 4 bases and J by 2 bases. The CDR3 DNA reads as TGCAGTGCTACTGGGACAGGGCACAACTATGGCTACACCTTC. Translated, it gives CSATGTGHNYGYTF.

The chain couples TRBV7-8 to TRBJ2-1; maybe TRBD2 (6 bases). The CDR3 totals 15 residues. The germline V gene encodes CDR1 SGHVS and CDR2 FQNEAQ. V lost 1 base and J lost 3, with 10 bases in between. CDR3 in DNA: TGTGCCAGCAGCTTAGTAGCGGCTCACTACAATGAGCAGTTCTTC. The encoded protein is CASSLVAAHYNEQFF.

The table lists this clonotype with a few counts. The rearrangement joins TRBV7-9 to TRBJ2-1; no firm D call. The CDR3 loop spans 12 amino acids. The germline V gene has CDR1 SEHNR and CDR2 FQNEAQ (reference sequence). V lost 3 bases and J 10 bases, leaving 10 bases between the germline ends. CDR3 loop: CASSLIGNEQFF. CDR3 DNA: TGTGCCAGCAGCTTGATCGGAAACGAGCAGTTCTTC.

Only a few counts were recorded for this clonotype. CDR3 bases: TGCAGTGCTAAGGCTCCGGACAGGGGCGCGTTCGAGCAGTACTTC. This translates into CSAKAPDRGAFEQYF. The V gene is TRBV20-1, the J gene TRBJ2-7, with 9 bases matching TRBD1. This CDR3 comprises 15 residues. Per germline, CDR1 DFQATT and CDR2 SNEGSKA (reference sequence). The V segment lost 4 bases and the J segment 6 bases; nucleotides outside the gene matches: 13.

In this sample, this clonotype turned up many times. V is TRBV28 and J is TRBJ2-3; 13 nucleotides match TRBD2. This CDR3 contains 18 residues. V lost 5 bases and J lost 3; bases outside the gene matches: 11. CDR1 and CDR2 from the germline V gene are MDHEN and SYDVKM. In nucleotides, the CDR3 is TGTGCCAGCAGTACCCCTTTTGGACTAGCGGGAGAGACAGATACGCAGTATTTT. Its translation: CASSTPFGLAGETDTQYF.

This clonotype was counted a few times. The chain recombines TRBV24-1 with TRBJ2-1, with 7 positions matching TRBD1. The CDR3 is 16 residues long. Germline V lookup: CDR1 KGHDR, CDR2 SFDVKD. Trimming took 3 bases from V and 2 from J; bases not matched to a gene: 6. The CDR3 sequence is CATSDVQGPTYNEQFF. The CDR3 DNA sequence: TGTGCCACCAGTGATGTACAGGGGCCGACCTACAATGAGCAGTTCTTC.

In its sample, this clonotype was seen a few times. This chain links TRBV10-3 with TRBJ2-7; 7 nucleotides agree with TRBD1. Trimming removed 11 bases from V and 7 bases from J; junction bases left unmatched: 8. CDR3 length equals 11 residues. Germline assignment: CDR1 ENHRY and CDR2 SYGVKD. The CDR3 spells CASTTGQEQYF. The CDR3 bases are TGTGCCTCGACGACAGGGCAGGAGCAGTACTTC.

V and J are TRBV6-2 or TRBV6-3 and TRBJ2-1; 8 bases map to TRBD2. The V gene's germline CDR1 is MNHEY and CDR2 SVGEGT. Trimming removed 2 bases from V and 5 bases from J; junction bases left unmatched: 8. This CDR3 has 16 amino acids. The CDR3 region is CASSYPPPGGNNEQFF. CDR3 bases: TGTGCCAGCAGTTACCCTCCCCCGGGAGGGAACAATGAGCAGTTCTTC.

This clonotype was picked up a small number of times. V gene TRBV12-5 combines with J gene TRBJ2-1; tentative D call: TRBD2 (6 bases). CDR1 is LGHNT and CDR2 is FRNRAP in the germline V gene. This CDR3 spans 13 amino acids. Trimming took 0 bases from V and 9 from J, leaving 9 bases between them. The DNA for the CDR3 is TGTGCTAGTGGTTTGGTACTGGGGGGTGAGCAGTTCTTC. This sequence encodes CASGLVLGGEQFF.

The table lists this clonotype with many counts. The chain couples TRBV5-1 to TRBJ2-7; D is undetermined. Germline values: CDR1 SGHRS, CDR2 YFSETQ. The length of the CDR3 is 14 residues. Trimming shortened V by 0 bases and J by 0 bases, and 7 bases separated the two germline ends. The CDR3 bases are TGCGCCAGCAGCTTGGACATCGCCTCCTACGAGCAGTACTTC. Translating gives CASSLDIASYEQYF.

A few counts support this clonotype. The J gene is TRBJ2-2, the V gene TRBV4-1; D possibly corresponds to TRBD2 (6 bases). The germline CDR1 and CDR2 sequences are MGHRA and YSYEKL. This CDR3 has 16 amino acids. With 4 bases removed from V and 5 bases from J, the gap between germline ends came to 17 bases. The CDR3 DNA reads TGCGCCAGCAGCCCCGGACGAGGAGGGCCTACCGGGGAGCTGTTTTTT. Translated: CASSPGRGGPTGELFF.

Ten or more counts support this clonotype. The V gene is TRBV28, the J gene TRBJ2-7; 11 bases line up with TRBD2. Germline V lookup: CDR1 MDHEN, CDR2 SYDVKM. J gave up 4 bases and V 3 bases, and 2 bases lay outside the gene matches. This CDR3 is built from 14 residues. CDR3: CASSFSGRGYEQYF. For the CDR3, the DNA is TGTGCCAGCAGTTTTAGCGGGAGGGGATACGAGCAGTACTTC.

This clonotype has at least ten counts. The chain employs TRBV7-2 and TRBJ2-3; TRBD1 might be the D (8 bases). Germline V CDR1 and CDR2: SGHTA, FQGNSA. The CDR3 extends over 12 amino acids. The V and J ends lost 6 bases and 12 bases respectively, with 16 bases between them. CDR3 sequence: CASSPGGGGQYF. CDR3 in DNA: TGTGCCAGCAGTCCAGGGGGCGGGGGCCAGTATTTT. The whole variable domain, filled in from reference TRBV7-2 and TRBJ2-3, reads GAGVSQSPSNKVTEKGKDVELRCDPISGHTALYWYRQSLGQGLEFLIYFQGNSAPDKSGLPSDRFSAERTGGSVSTLTIQRTQQEDSAVYLCASSPGGGGQYFGPGTRLTVL.

This clonotype occurred a few times. The chain links TRBV12-3 or TRBV12-4 to TRBJ2-5; D is uncertain. V shed 5 bases and J shed 3 bases, with 10 bases lying between them. The CDR3 spans 13 residues. In DNA, the CDR3 is TGTGCCAGCAGTACAAACACAGAAGAGACCCAGTACTTC. Translating it yields CASSTNTEETQYF.

This clonotype came up a few times. The chain couples TRBV28 to TRBJ1-6, with a possible D match to TRBD1 (5 bases). Germline CDR1 MDHEN, CDR2 SYDVKM. V was pared by 7 bases and J by 5 bases, with 15 bases between. The CDR3 consists of 15 residues. CDR3 residues: CASNSGDRDNSPLHF. The CDR3 bases are TGTGCCAGCAACAGTGGCGACAGAGATAATTCACCCCTCCACTTT.

The rearrangement joins TRBV7-2 to TRBJ1-1, with a tentative D call TRBD1 (6 bases). CDR3 length: 13 residues. Trimming took off 4 bases at V and 4 bases at J, with 10 bases between the two ends. The V gene's germline CDR1 is SGHTA and CDR2 FQGNSA. DNA of the CDR3: TGTGCCAGCAGCTCAACAGGGACCACTGAAGCTTTCTTT. Protein product: CASSSTGTTEAFF.

This clonotype was observed at least ten times. The V call is TRBV5-5, the J call TRBJ1-5; D unresolved. The germline V and J ends were trimmed by 5 bases and 1 base, with 10 bases remaining between them. The CDR3 has 14 amino acids. Germline assignment: CDR1 SGHKS and CDR2 YYEKEE (reference sequence). The CDR3 loop is CASSPEFSNQPQHF. CDR3 in DNA: TGTGCCAGCAGTCCGGAGTTCAGCAATCAGCCCCAGCATTTT.

The rearrangement uses TRBV7-2 and TRBJ1-3, with 7 bases aligning to TRBD1. Germline assignment: CDR1 SGHTA and CDR2 FQGNSA. V gave up 4 bases and J gave up 4 bases; unmatched junction bases: 10. The CDR3 spans 16 residues. In nucleotides, the CDR3 is TGTGCCAGCAGCTGGCCAACAGGGGCCGGGGGAAACACCATATATTTT. Translation: CASSWPTGAGGNTIYF.

CDR3 protein: CASSYEARGDYGYTF. DNA of the CDR3: TGTGCCAGCAGTTACGAGGCCAGGGGGGACTATGGCTACACCTTC. The gene calls are TRBV6-5 and TRBJ1-2; 7 positions match TRBD1. Trimming took 2 bases from V and 3 from J; bases not matched to a gene: 6. CDR1 and CDR2 from the germline V gene are MNHEY and SVGAGI. This CDR3 spans 15 amino acids.

This clonotype was found a few times. This chain joins TRBV12-3 or TRBV12-4 and TRBJ2-7; D remains unclear. The germline V and J ends were trimmed by 3 bases and 2 bases, with 11 bases remaining between them. CDR3 size: 14 residues. The CDR3 region is CASSFRRRPYEQYF. DNA for the CDR3: TGTGCCAGCAGTTTTCGCCGCAGGCCCTACGAGCAGTACTTC.

This clonotype appeared many times. This chain joins TRBV7-2 and TRBJ2-7; the D is unclear. This CDR3 comprises 14 residues. CDR1 is SGHTA and CDR2 is FQGNSA in the germline V gene. The V and J ends lost 5 bases and 2 bases respectively, with 13 bases between them. CDR3 bases: TGTGCCAGCAGCCCGACGACTCTCCCCTACGAGCAGTACTTC. This encodes CASSPTTLPYEQYF.

This clonotype was seen a handful of times. The CDR3 region has the DNA TGTGCCAGCAGCCCCTTACCGGGACAGGGGGCGACCTACGAGCAGTACTTC. Translated: CASSPLPGQGATYEQYF. The gene calls are TRBV14 and TRBJ2-7, with 12 bases lining up with TRBD1. The CDR3 runs to 17 residues. The germline V gene encodes CDR1 SGHDN and CDR2 FVKESK. Germline trimming cut 4 bases from V and 2 bases from J; bases unmatched to any gene: 9.

This chain links TRBV20-1 with TRBJ2-1; tentatively, D is TRBD1 (6 bases). Germline CDR1 DFQATT, CDR2 SNEGSKA (reference sequence). The CDR3 is 16 residues long. Trimming removed 6 bases from V and 8 bases from J, with 26 bases in between. CDR3 bases: TGCAGTGCGACGGGAAGCAGGGGTTCCCTTGGGGATGAGCAGTTCTTC. The encoded protein is CSATGSRGSLGDEQFF.